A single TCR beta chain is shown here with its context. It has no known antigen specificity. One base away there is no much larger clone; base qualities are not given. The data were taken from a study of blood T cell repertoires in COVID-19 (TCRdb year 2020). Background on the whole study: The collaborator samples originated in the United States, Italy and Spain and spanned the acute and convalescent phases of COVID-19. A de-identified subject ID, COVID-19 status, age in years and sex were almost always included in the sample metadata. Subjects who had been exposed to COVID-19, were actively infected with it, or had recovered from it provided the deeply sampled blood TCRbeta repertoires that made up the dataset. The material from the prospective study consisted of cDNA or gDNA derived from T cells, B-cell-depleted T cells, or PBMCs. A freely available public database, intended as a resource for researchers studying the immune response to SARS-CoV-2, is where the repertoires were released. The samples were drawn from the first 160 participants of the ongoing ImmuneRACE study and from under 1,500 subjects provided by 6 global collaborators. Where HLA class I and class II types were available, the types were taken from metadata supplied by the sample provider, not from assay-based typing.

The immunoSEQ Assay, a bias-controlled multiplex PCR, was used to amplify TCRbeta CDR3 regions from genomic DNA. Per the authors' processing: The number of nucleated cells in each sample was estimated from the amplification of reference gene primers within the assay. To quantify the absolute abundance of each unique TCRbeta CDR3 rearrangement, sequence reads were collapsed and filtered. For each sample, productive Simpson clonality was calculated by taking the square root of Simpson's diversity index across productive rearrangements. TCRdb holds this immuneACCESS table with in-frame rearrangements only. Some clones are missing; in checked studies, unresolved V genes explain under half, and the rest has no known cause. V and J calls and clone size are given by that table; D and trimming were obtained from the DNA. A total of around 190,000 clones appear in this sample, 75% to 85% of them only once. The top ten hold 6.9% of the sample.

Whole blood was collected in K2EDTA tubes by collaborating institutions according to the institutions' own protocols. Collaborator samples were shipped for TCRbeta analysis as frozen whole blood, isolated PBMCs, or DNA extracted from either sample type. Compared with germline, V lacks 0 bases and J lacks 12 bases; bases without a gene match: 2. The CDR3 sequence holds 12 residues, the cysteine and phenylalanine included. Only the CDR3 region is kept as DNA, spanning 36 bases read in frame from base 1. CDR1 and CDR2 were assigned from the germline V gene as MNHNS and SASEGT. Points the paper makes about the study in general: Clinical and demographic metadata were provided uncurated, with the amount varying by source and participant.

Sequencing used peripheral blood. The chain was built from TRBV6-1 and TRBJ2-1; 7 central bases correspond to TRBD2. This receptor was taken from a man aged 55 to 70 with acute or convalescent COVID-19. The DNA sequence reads TGTGCCAGCAGTGAAGCGGGGGGGTGGCAGTTCTTC. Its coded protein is CASSEAGGWQFF.